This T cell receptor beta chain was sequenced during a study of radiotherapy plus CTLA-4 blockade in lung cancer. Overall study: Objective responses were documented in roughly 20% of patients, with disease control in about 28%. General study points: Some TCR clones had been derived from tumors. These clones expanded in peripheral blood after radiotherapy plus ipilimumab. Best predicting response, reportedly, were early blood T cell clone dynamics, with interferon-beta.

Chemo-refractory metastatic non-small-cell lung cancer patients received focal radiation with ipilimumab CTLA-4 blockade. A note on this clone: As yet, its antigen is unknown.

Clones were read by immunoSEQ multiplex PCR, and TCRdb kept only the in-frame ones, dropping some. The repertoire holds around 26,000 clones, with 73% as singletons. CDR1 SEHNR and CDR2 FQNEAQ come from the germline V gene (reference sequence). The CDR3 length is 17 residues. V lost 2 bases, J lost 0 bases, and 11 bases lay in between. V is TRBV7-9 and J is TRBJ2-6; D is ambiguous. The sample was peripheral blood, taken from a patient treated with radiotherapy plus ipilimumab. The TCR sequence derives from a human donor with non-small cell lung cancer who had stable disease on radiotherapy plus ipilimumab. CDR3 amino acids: CASSLSGGSSGANVLTF. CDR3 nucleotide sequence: TGTGCCAGCAGCTTATCCGGCGGTAGCTCTGGGGCCAACGTCCTGACTTTC.